A single sample is the source of the 30 T cell receptor beta chains below, sequenced in a study of CD8+ T cells in alopecia areata. Following RNA extraction, reverse transcription yielded cDNA that acted as the sequencing template. Assay used: immunoSEQ multiplex PCR; TCRdb lists only in-frame clones, some missing. The repertoire holds 100,000 to 150,000 clones, with approximately 49% as singletons. The sample in question was CD8+ T cells sorted from blood, obtained at week 0. The receptors stem from a human donor with alopecia areata.

This clone was picked up one time. The chain combines TRBV30 with TRBJ2-7; TRBD1 aligns across 8 bases. Germline trimming cut 3 bases from V and 2 bases from J; bases unmatched to any gene: 6. The CDR3 runs to 14 residues. CDR1 and CDR2 (germline): GTSNPN, SVGIG (reference sequence). The CDR3 reads CAWRLPGQAYEQYF. The CDR3 nucleotides read TGTGCCTGGAGACTTCCGGGACAGGCCTACGAGCAGTACTTC.

The chain couples TRBV29-1 to TRBJ1-4, with D perhaps TRBD1 (5 bases). The CDR3 has 15 amino acids. V was pared by 0 bases and J by 0 bases, with 8 bases between. Germline V lookup: CDR1 SQVTM, CDR2 ANQGSEA. The CDR3 DNA reads TGCAGCGTTGAAGATCAGGGCGCAACTAATGAAAAACTGTTTTTT. The encoded protein is CSVEDQGATNEKLFF.

The chain recombines TRBV7-9 with TRBJ2-7, with 10 positions matching TRBD2. CDR3 size: 14 residues. The V gene end was trimmed by 5 bases and the J gene end by 4 bases; junction bases not matched to a gene: 5. CDR1 SEHNR and CDR2 FQNEAQ come from the germline V gene (reference sequence). CDR3 nucleotides: TGTGCCAGCAGCCCCGGACTAGCGGAGTACGAGCAGTACTTC. Translation gives CASSPGLAEYEQYF.

The rearrangement joins TRBV5-6 to TRBJ2-7; 7 positions agree with TRBD1. V shed 0 bases, J shed 4 bases, and the junction held 4 bases outside the gene matches. This CDR3 spans 14 amino acids. Germline CDR1 is SGHDT and CDR2 is YYEEEE. This CDR3 reads CASSLGTGLYEQYF. CDR3 bases: TGTGCCAGCAGCTTGGGGACAGGTTTATACGAGCAGTACTTC.

V gene TRBV27 combines with J gene TRBJ1-2; D is unclear. Trimming pared 0 bases from V and 0 bases from J, leaving 8 bases between. In germline, CDR1 is MNHEY, CDR2 SMNVEV (reference sequence). The CDR3 is made up of 15 amino acids. CDR3: CASSLSTGTNYGYTF. Here the CDR3 DNA reads TGTGCCAGCAGTTTATCGACGGGGACTAACTATGGCTACACCTTC.

This clone was seen a few times. V gene TRBV7-9 combines with J gene TRBJ2-3, with D unclear. The ends were cut back, 3 bases at V and 4 bases at J, with 5 bases in the middle. Germline V lookup: CDR1 SEHNR, CDR2 FQNEAQ (reference sequence). The CDR3 has 12 amino acids. CDR3 DNA: TGTGCCAGCAGCTTCAGTCCAGATACGCAGTATTTT. This translates into CASSFSPDTQYF.

In this sample, this clone turned up once. The chain is built from TRBV13 and TRBJ2-3; D gene ambiguous. CDR3 length: 15 residues. Trimming took off 5 bases at V and 0 bases at J, with 12 bases between the two ends. Germline CDR1 and CDR2: PRHDT and FYEKMQ (reference sequence). For the CDR3, the DNA is TGTGCCAGCAGCCTCAGGACCTTTAGCACAGATACGCAGTATTTT. Translation gives CASSLRTFSTDTQYF.

This clone was seen more than once but under ten times. Additional DNA sequences in this sample encode the identical CDR3. The gene calls are TRBV5-1 and TRBJ1-5, with no clear D. The CDR3 sequence is 14 residues long. V was pared by 0 bases and J by 4 bases, with 8 bases between. Per germline, CDR1 SGHRS and CDR2 YFSETQ. The CDR3 spells CASSLEGGNQPQHF. CDR3 coding DNA: TGCGCCAGCAGCTTGGAGGGCGGGAATCAGCCCCAGCATTTT.

The V call is TRBV4-3, the J call TRBJ2-1, with 12 nucleotides matching TRBD2. The junction had 9 bases not matched to a gene; V was cut back by 1 base and J by 8 bases. This CDR3 comprises 17 residues. Germline loops: CDR1 LGHNA, CDR2 YSLEER. The chain's CDR3 is CASSQGLASGGAYEQFF. The CDR3 nucleotides read TGCGCCAGCAGCCAAGGCTTGGCTAGCGGGGGGGCCTATGAGCAGTTCTTC.

The CDR3 region is CASSLKGSDEQYF. DNA for the CDR3: TGTGCCAGCAGTTTAAAAGGGAGTGACGAGCAGTACTTC. The chain joins TRBV27 to TRBJ2-7, with D perhaps matching TRBD2 (5 bases). The CDR3 length is 13 residues. Germline V gene data show CDR1 as MNHEY and CDR2 as SMNVEV (reference sequence). The V end lost 2 bases, the J end lost 5 bases, and 10 bases lay between the germline ends.

There are a few counts of this clone. The chain employs TRBV30 and TRBJ1-1, with a weak D call TRBD1 (5 bases). The CDR3 is 15 amino acids. Germline-derived CDR1 and CDR2 are GTSNPN and SVGIG (reference sequence). Trimming took off 1 base at V and 3 bases at J, with 15 bases between the two ends. CDR3 sequence reads: CAWSDDSLGDTEAFF. CDR3 nucleotide sequence: TGTGCCTGGAGTGATGACTCCCTAGGGGACACTGAAGCTTTCTTT.

This chain joins TRBV15 and TRBJ2-1; a weak D match, TRBD1 (7 bases). The V end was cut by 6 bases, the J end by 9 bases, with 18 bases between. This CDR3 has 14 residues. Germline loops: CDR1 LNHNV, CDR2 YYDKDF (reference sequence). The CDR3 DNA sequence: TGTGCCACCAGGCTTCAGGGGGACTTGGGTGAGCAGTTCTTC. It yields the protein CATRLQGDLGEQFF.

The chain uses TRBV27 and TRBJ2-7; D is possibly TRBD1 (6 bases). V was clipped by 6 bases and J by 3 bases, with 15 bases between them. The CDR3 is made up of 14 amino acids. Looked up from germline, CDR1 is MNHEY and CDR2 is SMNVEV (reference sequence). The CDR3 reads CASSPDSQIYEQYF. The DNA for the CDR3 is TGTGCCAGCAGCCCGGACAGCCAGATCTACGAGCAGTACTTC.

The chain carries TRBV6-5 and TRBJ2-1; TRBD2 matches at 8 bases. The germline V gene encodes CDR1 MNHEY and CDR2 SVGAGI. V was clipped by 4 bases and J by 7 bases; unmatched bases: 6. This CDR3 region has 14 residues. The CDR3 spells CASSLAGWSNEQFF. The CDR3 region has the DNA TGTGCCAGCAGTTTAGCGGGGTGGTCGAATGAGCAGTTCTTC.

V usage is TRBV4-1 and J usage is TRBJ1-1; a possible D gene is TRBD1 (6 bases). Germline V CDR1 and CDR2: MGHRA, YSYEKL. The CDR3 spans 14 residues. V lost 0 bases to trimming and J lost 11 bases, with 16 bases between them. The CDR3 protein is CASSQEQGSLQAFF. CDR3 DNA: TGCGCCAGCAGCCAAGAACAGGGAAGCCTCCAGGCTTTCTTT.

The rearrangement links TRBV5-4 to TRBJ2-5; the D is unclear. Trimming left V 3 bases short and J 3 bases short, with 6 bases between. The CDR3 length is 12 residues. Germline V gene sequence: CDR1 SGHNT, CDR2 YYREEE (reference sequence). The CDR3 sequence is CASSSAEETQYF. CDR3 DNA: TGTGCCAGCAGCTCTGCGGAAGAGACCCAGTACTTC.

J is TRBJ1-1 and V is TRBV29-1; no clear D. In germline, CDR1 is SQVTM, CDR2 ANQGSEA. Trimming left V 6 bases short and J 3 bases short, with 14 bases between. The CDR3 covers 13 residues. CDR3 coding DNA: TGCAGCGTCCAAGTAGAAGCACACACTGAAGCTTTCTTT. Amino acid sequence: CSVQVEAHTEAFF. Supplemented by reference TRBV29-1 and TRBJ1-1, the full variable domain reads SAVISQKPSRDICQRGTSLTIQCQVDSQVTMMFWYRQQPGQSLTLIATANQGSEATYESGFVIDKFPISRPNLTFSTLTVSNMSPEDSSIYLCSVQVEAHTEAFFGQGTRLTVV.

The J gene is TRBJ1-2, the V gene TRBV29-1, with D unclear. The CDR3 spans 12 residues. V was trimmed by 4 bases and J by 1 base, leaving 7 bases between them. In germline, CDR1 is SQVTM, CDR2 ANQGSEA. CDR3 in amino acids: CSVVDDNYGYTF. DNA for the CDR3: TGCAGCGTTGTGGACGATAACTATGGCTACACCTTC.

The table lists this clone with a few counts. The gene calls are TRBV23-1 and TRBJ1-6, with D uncertain. TRBV23-1 carries the ORF label, with uncertain function. Trimming took off 5 bases at V and 10 bases at J, with 6 bases between the two ends. This CDR3 has 11 residues. CDR3 protein: CASSSRSPLHF. The CDR3 DNA reads as TGCGCCAGCAGTTCGAGGTCACCCCTCCACTTT.

This clone was seen a few times. The V call is TRBV4-1, the J call TRBJ2-1; D remains unclear. The CDR3 is 12 amino acids. The ends were cut back, 2 bases at V and 6 bases at J, with 5 bases in the middle. The germline V gene encodes CDR1 MGHRA and CDR2 YSYEKL. CDR3 sequence (DNA): TGCGCCAGCAGCCAATTTAGCAATGAGCAGTTCTTC. Amino acids: CASSQFSNEQFF.

J is TRBJ1-6 and V is TRBV6-5; D unclear. Germline values: CDR1 MNHEY, CDR2 SVGAGI. The CDR3 runs to 15 residues. Between the trimmed V and J ends, which lost 4 bases and 3 bases, there was a span of 10 bases. The CDR3 protein is CASSFQVHYNSPLHF. In DNA, the CDR3 is TGTGCCAGCAGTTTCCAGGTCCACTATAATTCACCCCTCCACTTT.

V usage is TRBV7-8 and J usage is TRBJ2-3; TRBD2 matches at 11 bases. Germline loops: CDR1 SGHVS, CDR2 FQNEAQ. This CDR3 region has 15 residues. V gave up 3 bases and J gave up 3 bases; unmatched junction bases: 2. CDR3 sequence reads: CASSFLAGGTDTQYF. DNA for the CDR3: TGTGCCAGCAGCTTCCTAGCGGGGGGTACAGATACGCAGTATTTT.

J is TRBJ2-7 and V is TRBV13, with D perhaps given as TRBD1 or TRBD2 (7 bases each). CDR3 length: 14 residues. Germline CDR1 reads PRHDT; CDR2 reads FYEKMQ (reference sequence). V was pared by 5 bases and J by 0 bases, with 11 bases between. DNA of the CDR3: TGTGCCAGCAGCGCGGGGGACAGCTCCTACGAGCAGTACTTC. It translates to CASSAGDSSYEQYF.

The chain links TRBV6-1 to TRBJ1-2; TRBD1 matches at 10 bases. Germline V lookup: CDR1 MNHNS, CDR2 SASEGT. Trimming cost V 2 bases and J 4 bases; bases outside gene matches: 4. The CDR3 contains 15 residues. CDR3 sequence: CASSEWDRGAYGYTF. The CDR3 nucleotides read TGTGCCAGCAGTGAATGGGACAGGGGTGCCTATGGCTACACCTTC.

The rearrangement uses TRBV11-2 and TRBJ2-7, with D unclear. Germline assignment: CDR1 SGHAT and CDR2 FQNNGV. The germline V and J ends were trimmed by 1 base and 5 bases, with 12 bases remaining between them. This CDR3 is 14 amino acids long. CDR3 region: CASSLGPETHEQYF. The CDR3 region has the DNA TGTGCCAGCAGCTTAGGCCCCGAAACCCACGAGCAGTACTTC.

This clone was seen a single time. The V gene is TRBV29-1, the J gene TRBJ2-7; TRBD1 might be the D (6 bases). The germline V gene has CDR1 SQVTM and CDR2 ANQGSEA. The V end was cut by 8 bases, the J end by 5 bases, with 16 bases between. CDR3 length: 12 residues. CDR3 region: CSIIRDNHEQYF. CDR3 sequence (DNA): TGCAGCATAATCCGGGACAACCACGAGCAGTACTTC.

V usage is TRBV6-1 and J usage is TRBJ2-6, with D unresolved. Germline values: CDR1 MNHNS, CDR2 SASEGT. With 8 bases removed from V and 4 bases from J, the gap between germline ends came to 15 bases. CDR3 length: 15 amino acids. This chain's CDR3 is CASGEVSRGANVLTF. The CDR3 region has the DNA TGTGCCAGCGGGGAAGTGTCTAGGGGGGCCAACGTCCTGACTTTC.

The chain links TRBV2 to TRBJ2-3; 7 bases fit TRBD1. From germline, CDR1 is SNHLY and CDR2 FYNNEI. CDR3 length equals 15 residues. The V and J ends lost 4 bases and 3 bases, in that order; junction bases with no gene match: 7. The CDR3 sequence: CASSVEQGWTDTQYF. The CDR3 coding sequence is TGTGCCAGCAGTGTGGAACAGGGGTGGACAGATACGCAGTATTTT.

CDR3 protein: CASSQGGRPGYEQYF. Here the CDR3 DNA reads TGCGCCAGCAGCCAAGGGGGCCGCCCGGGCTACGAGCAGTACTTC. The chain is built from TRBV4-1 and TRBJ2-7; TRBD1 might be the D (5 bases). Germline V CDR1 and CDR2: MGHRA, YSYEKL. The CDR3 loop spans 15 amino acids. V was clipped by 1 base and J by 3 bases, with 13 bases between them.

The V call is TRBV25-1, the J call TRBJ1-5, with a tentative D call TRBD1 (5 bases). Germline lookup yields CDR1 MGHDK and CDR2 SYGVNS. The V end lost 4 bases, the J end lost 5 bases, and 9 bases lay between the germline ends. The CDR3 is 13 residues long. CDR3 protein: CASSVGTYQPQHF. As DNA, the CDR3 is TGTGCCAGCAGTGTTGGGACTTATCAGCCCCAGCATTTT.